Listed below are T cell receptor beta chains from one sample, sequenced in a study of T cells after yellow fever vaccination. In TCRdb, the 5' RACE reads were re-called with MiXCR into one record per CDR3 protein. The sample includes hundreds of thousands of distinct CDR3 sequences, over 4% of them seen just once. Material: PBMCs, obtained 5 days after the yellow fever booster vaccination. These receptors were obtained from a man aged 18 to 30 who received the YFV17D yellow fever vaccine. Both conserved end residues are part of each CDR3. D genes are given only for firm matches. Clone size is stated in some rows and not others, as once, few, many or a class when expanded.

CDR3aa	CDR3nt	d_gene	abundance	j_gene	v_gene
CSAREGTNEKLFF	TGCAGTGCTAGAGAAGGGACTAATGAAAAACTGTTTTTT	NA	few	TRBJ1-4	TRBV20-1
CASSEKKGGGLTKNIQYF	TGTGCCAGCAGTGAAAAGAAGGGGGGAGGATTGACCAAAAACATTCAGTACTTC	NA	NA	TRBJ2-4	TRBV6-1
CASRGQPSSYEQYF	TGTGCCAGCCGGGGGCAGCCGAGCTCCTACGAGCAGTACTTC	NA	few	TRBJ2-7	TRBV7-2
CATSIPGLAGGYEQYF	TGTGCCACCAGCATCCCTGGACTAGCGGGGGGTTACGAGCAGTACTTC	TRBD2	many	TRBJ2-7	TRBV15
CASSLEGTGELFF	TGTGCCAGCAGCTTAGAGGGGACCGGGGAGCTGTTTTTT	NA	many	TRBJ2-2	TRBV7-9
CATSRRRLVRGETQYF	TGTGCCACCAGCAGAAGACGACTAGTAAGAGGGGAGACCCAGTACTTC	NA	few	TRBJ2-5	TRBV15
CSARGERGAIYEQFF	TGCAGTGCTAGAGGCGAGCGGGGGGCCATCTATGAGCAGTTCTTC	TRBD2	few	TRBJ2-1	TRBV20-1
CSVEGVGDYQETQYF	TGCAGCGTTGAAGGGGTCGGGGACTACCAAGAGACCCAGTACTTC	NA	many	TRBJ2-5	TRBV29-1
CASSSIGVTKNIQYF	TGTGCCAGCAGCTCTATTGGGGTAACCAAAAACATTCAGTACTTC	NA	NA	TRBJ2-4	TRBV5-4
CASSPPSPADTQYF	TGTGCCAGCTCACCACCTTCTCCGGCAGATACGCAGTATTTT	NA	few	TRBJ2-3	TRBV18
CASSGALNEQFF	TGCGCCAGCTCGGGAGCCCTCAATGAGCAGTTCTTC	NA	few	TRBJ2-1	TRBV4-1
CASSHSSSEQYF	TGCGCCAGCAGCCATTCCTCCTCCGAGCAGTACTTC	NA	few	TRBJ2-7	TRBV10-1
CSARDKGRGGSSTDTQYF	TGCAGTGCTAGAGATAAGGGTCGGGGGGGAAGTAGCACAGATACGCAGTATTTT	TRBD2	many	TRBJ2-3	TRBV20-1
CASSLARQTQYF	TGTGCCAGCAGCTTGGCCCGGCAGACCCAGTACTTC	NA	few	TRBJ2-5	TRBV5-6
CASSQVALTGELFF	TGTGCCAGCAGCCAAGTTGCCCTTACCGGGGAGCTGTTTTTT	NA	NA	TRBJ2-2	TRBV14
CAISYSRGETQYF	TGTGCCATCAGTTACTCTCGAGGAGAGACCCAGTACTTC	NA	NA	TRBJ2-5	TRBV6-6
CASRFSGGATYNEQFF	TGTGCCAGTAGATTTAGCGGGGGAGCGACCTACAATGAGCAGTTCTTC	TRBD2	NA	TRBJ2-1	TRBV19
CASSATPGLAGAYNEQFF	TGTGCCAGCAGCGCAACCCCGGGACTAGCGGGGGCCTACAATGAGCAGTTCTTC	TRBD2	few	TRBJ2-1	TRBV4-2
CASSLTPGTQYF	TGCGCCAGCAGCTTGACTCCGGGGACCCAGTACTTC	NA	few	TRBJ2-5	TRBV5-1
CASSKGQGAFF	TGTGCCAGCAGCAAAGGACAGGGGGCTTTCTTT	TRBD1	many	TRBJ1-1	TRBV5-6
CASSQDRGAAVAFF	TGCGCCAGCAGCCAAGATCGAGGAGCGGCCGTGGCTTTCTTT	NA	NA	TRBJ1-1	TRBV4-3
CASTSKVGTRYNEQFF	TGTGCCAGCACCTCGAAGGTGGGGACAAGATACAATGAGCAGTTCTTC	NA	many	TRBJ2-1	TRBV28
CASSSLTNTEAFF	TGTGCCAGCAGCTCCCTTACGAACACTGAAGCTTTCTTT	NA	few	TRBJ1-1	TRBV13
CASSPPTGNTEAFF	TGTGCCAGCAGCCCACCTACAGGCAACACTGAAGCTTTCTTT	NA	NA	TRBJ1-1	TRBV12-3/TRBV12-4
CASSLIGPQYF	TGTGCCAGCAGTTTGATCGGGCCGCAGTATTTT	NA	many	TRBJ2-3	TRBV12-3/TRBV12-4
CASSLGWGYHF	TGTGCCAGCAGCTTAGGGTGGGGATACCACTTC	NA	many	TRBJ2-7	TRBV7-2
CSATSGQGNYGYTF	TGCAGTGCTACGTCGGGACAGGGGAACTATGGCTACACCTTC	TRBD1	many	TRBJ1-2	TRBV20-1
CASQTSGGADTQYF	TGTGCCAGCCAAACTAGCGGGGGGGCAGATACGCAGTATTTT	TRBD2	few	TRBJ2-3	TRBV6-5
CASSLNPGGNSPLHF	TGTGCCAGCAGCTTAAATCCAGGCGGGAATTCACCCCTCCACTTT	NA	NA	TRBJ1-6	TRBV7-3
CASSISRRDQPQHF	TGTGCCAGTAGTATCTCCAGGAGGGATCAGCCCCAGCATTTT	NA	many	TRBJ1-5	TRBV19
CASSLQGRGRTDTQYF	TGTGCCAGCAGCTTACAGGGGCGGGGACGCACAGATACGCAGTATTTT	NA	many	TRBJ2-3	TRBV7-6
CASSLDFNSGANVLTF	TGTGCCAGCAGCTTAGATTTTAACTCTGGGGCCAACGTCCTGACTTTC	NA	NA	TRBJ2-6	TRBV7-2
CAIRGQANQPQHF	TGTGCCATCAGGGGACAGGCTAATCAGCCCCAGCATTTT	TRBD1	many	TRBJ1-5	TRBV10-3
CASSSRQDSSPLHF	TGTGCCAGCAGCTCACGACAGGATTCTTCACCCCTCCACTTT	NA	NA	TRBJ1-6	TRBV7-6
CASSWDQETQYF	TGTGCCAGCAGCTGGGACCAAGAGACCCAGTACTTC	NA	many	TRBJ2-5	TRBV11-2
CAISESIGSGGYQPQHF	TGTGCCATCAGTGAGTCGATAGGTTCGGGGGGATATCAGCCCCAGCATTTT	NA	few	TRBJ1-5	TRBV10-3
CASSEGASGGNEQFF	TGTGCCAGCAGTGAAGGGGCTAGCGGGGGCAATGAGCAGTTCTTC	TRBD2	NA	TRBJ2-1	TRBV6-1
CASSPQGSYNEQFF	TGTGCCAGCAGTCCACAGGGATCCTACAATGAGCAGTTCTTC	NA	many	TRBJ2-1	TRBV28
CASSLALGGDNEQFF	TGCGCCAGCAGCTTGGCCCTAGGAGGGGACAATGAGCAGTTCTTC	NA	few	TRBJ2-1	TRBV5-1
CASSLRHPQVNEQFF	TGTGCCAGCAGCTTAAGGCACCCCCAGGTCAATGAGCAGTTCTTC	NA	NA	TRBJ2-1	TRBV7-2
CASSSPGTGGATNEKLFF	TGTGCCAGCAGTTCCCCTGGGACAGGAGGAGCGACTAATGAAAAACTGTTTTTT	TRBD1	NA	TRBJ1-4	TRBV6-2/TRBV6-3
CASRTLRTEAFF	TGTGCCAGCCGAACACTGAGGACTGAAGCTTTCTTT	NA	few	TRBJ1-1	TRBV18
CSAYHQYQETQYF	TGCAGTGCTTACCATCAGTACCAAGAGACCCAGTACTTC	NA	NA	TRBJ2-5	TRBV20-1
CASSLGPYSVLSKLFF	TGTGCCAGCAGCTTGGGGCCATACAGCGTTCTTTCGAAACTGTTTTTT	NA	few	TRBJ1-4	TRBV5-4
CASSVGPEETQYF	TGTGCCAGCAGCGTAGGACCTGAAGAGACCCAGTACTTC	NA	NA	TRBJ2-5	TRBV9
CSGRGGLYNEQFF	TGCAGCGGCCGGGGCGGTCTCTACAATGAGCAGTTCTTC	NA	many	TRBJ2-1	TRBV29-1
CATSDLRGTGGTDTQYF	TGTGCCACCAGTGATTTGCGGGGGACAGGGGGCACAGATACGCAGTATTTT	TRBD1	many	TRBJ2-3	TRBV24-1
CASSLARDRSTDTQYF	TGCGCCAGCAGCTTGGCTCGGGACAGGAGCACAGATACGCAGTATTTT	TRBD1	many	TRBJ2-3	TRBV5-1
CASSSAGTSGGGETQYF	TGTGCCAGCAGTTCGGCCGGGACTAGCGGAGGGGGAGAGACCCAGTACTTC	TRBD2	many	TRBJ2-5	TRBV12-3/TRBV12-4
CASSYSIQETQYF	TGTGCCAGCAGTTACTCGATCCAAGAGACCCAGTACTTC	NA	few	TRBJ2-5	TRBV6-6
CASSSQQGTGELFF	TGTGCCAGTAGTAGCCAACAGGGAACCGGGGAGCTGTTTTTT	NA	NA	TRBJ2-2	TRBV19